The T cell receptor beta chain under discussion was sequenced for a study of neurological immune-mediated disorders. V was clipped by 3 bases and J by 1 base, with 6 bases between them. CDR3 length: 13 residues. Germline V gives CDR1 LGHDT, CDR2 YNNKEL (reference sequence). TCRdb fed the 5' RACE reads into MiXCR, producing one record per CDR3 protein. Of under 65,000 distinct CDR3 sequences in the sample, approximately 25% were seen once. The time point is: technical triplicate 2. There are many counts of this clonotype. Input material: PBMCs. The origin of this receptor is a man aged 55 to 70 with HTLV-1-associated myelopathy (HAM/TSP). The chain couples TRBV3-1 to TRBJ1-1, with D uncertain. CDR3 bases: TGTGCCAGCAGCCAGATGCAGAACACTGAAGCTTTCTTT. It specifies CASSQMQNTEAFF. Looking up the rest from reference TRBV3-1 and TRBJ1-1 gives the full variable domain: DTAVSQTPKYLVTQMGNDKSIKCEQNLGHDTMYWYKQDSKKFLKIMFSYNNKELIINETVPNRFSPKSPDKAHLNLHINSLELGDSAVYFCASSQMQNTEAFFGQGTRLTVV.